The following is a T cell receptor beta chain sequence with its context. This entry is derived from a study of CD8 T cells in Susac syndrome. Random-hexamer reverse transcription was applied to roughly 0.45 to 1 ug RNA. Multiplex immunoSEQ PCR targeted 54 Vbeta and 13 Jbeta TCR beta segments. TCRdb processed the immunoSEQ multiplex PCR reads anew with MiXCR; each CDR3 protein has one entry. Here the sample spans about 140,000 distinct CDR3 sequences, roughly 94% being singletons. This sequence was found in a human donor in good health. Sequenced material: CD8+ T cells from PBMCs.

The CDR3 DNA reads as TGTGCCAGCATCGACCTCGGGACAGCGGCGGTCTCCTACGAGCAGTACTTC. Protein: CASIDLGTAAVSYEQYF. The chain recombines TRBV28 with TRBJ2-7, with TRBD1 identical over 7 bases. The CDR3 totals 17 residues. Germline trimming cut 7 bases from V and 0 bases from J; bases unmatched to any gene: 15. Germline CDR1 reads MDHEN; CDR2 reads SYDVKM.